Listed below are T cell receptor beta chains from one sample, sequenced in a study of response to subunit inactivated influenza vaccine. MiXCR, applied by TCRdb to the RT-PCR reads, yields one record per CDR3 protein. The profile shows around 300,000 distinct CDR3 sequences, about 20% of them singletons. The source material was PBMCs from blood, sampled less than 22 months after vaccination. The receptors derive from a man aged 50 to 69 who received an inactivated influenza vaccine. The CDR3 runs from the conserved cysteine through the conserved F or W. D genes are given only for firm matches. Size is omitted from some rows. Given values are once, few, many or a class for expanded clones.

j_call v_call d_call clone_size cdr3_nt cdr3_aa
TRBJ1-5 TRBV10-3 . . TGTGCCATCAGTGAGTCTGGCCAGGGGTATAATCAGCCCCAGCATTTT CAISESGQGYNQPQHF
TRBJ2-7 TRBV4-3 . few TGCGCCAGCAGCCAAGGGATTACAGGGAACTCCTACGAGCAGTACTTC CASSQGITGNSYEQYF
TRBJ2-1 TRBV12-3/TRBV12-4 . . TGTGCCAGCAGTTTTGCCAACTCCAATGAGCAGTTCTTC CASSFANSNEQFF
TRBJ1-1 TRBV10-3 TRBD1 few TGTGCCATCAGTGAGGGGACAGGGGTAGGCTCTGAAGCTTTCTTT CAISEGTGVGSEAFF
TRBJ1-6 TRBV10-2 . . TGCGCCAGCAGTGATCCTAGCAGGGGCTCCTATAATTCACCCCTCCACTTT CASSDPSRGSYNSPLHF
TRBJ1-2 TRBV5-6 . few TGTGCCAGCAGCTTGCGGTTTAACAGTTGGCCTAACTATGGCTACACCTTC CASSLRFNSWPNYGYTF
TRBJ2-1 TRBV12-3/TRBV12-4 TRBD2 . TGTGCCAGCAGTTTAGCGGCTAGCGGGAGAGCCTCCTACAATGAGCAGTTCTTC CASSLAASGRASYNEQFF
TRBJ1-1 TRBV19 TRBD1 . TGTGCCAGTAGATCGACCGGGACAGGGGGCCTCACTGAAGCTTTCTTT CASRSTGTGGLTEAFF
TRBJ1-3 TRBV5-5 . few TGTGCCAGCAGCATAGGGCCCGGCGGAGGAAACACCATATATTTT CASSIGPGGGNTIYF
TRBJ2-1 TRBV12-3/TRBV12-4 TRBD2 few TGTGCCAGCAGACGGACTAGCGGGAGGAGGGATGAGCAGTTCTTC CASRRTSGRRDEQFF
TRBJ1-5 TRBV6-2/TRBV6-3 . few TGTGCCAGGGGGGTACCTGCCACCTACGGCAATCAGCCCCAGCATTTT CARGVPATYGNQPQHF
TRBJ2-1 TRBV12-3/TRBV12-4 TRBD2 . TGTGCCAGTGGGAACTGGGCGGGGGGACTTAGCGCCTACAATGAGCAGTTCTTC CASGNWAGGLSAYNEQFF
TRBJ1-2 TRBV25-1 . few TGTGCCAGCAGTGAAGGTTGGGAAAAGAATAACTATGGCTACACCTTC CASSEGWEKNNYGYTF
TRBJ1-1 TRBV4-3 . . TGCGCCAGCAGCCAAGAACCCGGGACAGAAGCTTTCTTT CASSQEPGTEAFF
TRBJ2-2 TRBV19 . . TGTGCCAGTAGTCTACAGGGTGGGGACACCGGGGAGCTGTTTTTT CASSLQGGDTGELFF
TRBJ1-2 TRBV5-5 . few TGTGCCAGCAGCTTGGCCGTCAGAGCTAACTATGGCTACACCTTC CASSLAVRANYGYTF
TRBJ2-1 TRBV30 . . TGTGCCTGCCGAAGACCTAGCTCCTACAATGAGCAGTTCTTC CACRRPSSYNEQFF
TRBJ1-6 TRBV7-2 . few TGTGCCAGCAGCTTATCTCCCCCGGCACCCCTCCACTTT CASSLSPPAPLHF
TRBJ1-1 TRBV6-1 TRBD1 . TGTGCCAGCAGCACCCAGGGGGCTTTCACTGAAGCTTTCTTT CASSTQGAFTEAFF
TRBJ2-1 TRBV4-2 TRBD2 . TGTGCCAGCAGCCGACGTACTAGCGGGGGGGTGAATGAGCAGTTCTTC CASSRRTSGGVNEQFF
TRBJ2-7 TRBV28 TRBD1 . TGTGCCAGCAGCCTACCCGGGACAGCCTACGAGCAGTACTTC CASSLPGTAYEQYF
TRBJ2-3 TRBV4-3 . few TGCGCCAGCAGCCAAGATCGATTCTCTAGGGATACGCAGTATTTT CASSQDRFSRDTQYF
TRBJ2-1 TRBV7-8 TRBD2 few TGTGCCAGCAGCTTCTCACGACCGGGACTAGCGCCCTACAATGAGCAGTTCTTC CASSFSRPGLAPYNEQFF
TRBJ2-3 TRBV10-3 . once TGTGCCATCAGGGTACAAGGCGCGGATACGCAGTATTTT CAIRVQGADTQYF
TRBJ1-1 TRBV19 . . TGTGCCAGTAGTATACTTAGGGTAGACACTGAAGCTTTCTTT CASSILRVDTEAFF
TRBJ2-7 TRBV28 . few TGTGCCAGCTTCAACCGGGACTCCGCCTACGAGCAGTACTTC CASFNRDSAYEQYF
TRBJ1-5 TRBV10-3 TRBD1 few TGTGCCATGAAACTGGACAGGGGTACCGGGAGGAGCAATCAGCCCCAGCATTTT CAMKLDRGTGRSNQPQHF
TRBJ2-4 TRBV20-1 TRBD1 . TGCAGTGCTAGAGGACAGGGGCGGGGTCCCAAAAACATTCAGTACTTC CSARGQGRGPKNIQYF
TRBJ1-1 TRBV20-1 . . TGCAGTGCTAGGGTCGGGGGCGCCGGGAACACTGAAGCTTTCTTT CSARVGGAGNTEAFF
TRBJ2-7 TRBV29-1 . . TGCAGCGTACATGATGGGGGCTACGAGCAGTACTTC CSVHDGGYEQYF
TRBJ2-6 TRBV28 . . TGTGCCAGCAGTTTTTTAGGAAGCTCTGGGGCCAACGTCCTGACTTTC CASSFLGSSGANVLTF
TRBJ1-1 TRBV27 . few TGTGCCAGCAGTTTAACTGGACACGCGAACACTGAAGCTTTCTTT CASSLTGHANTEAFF
TRBJ2-5 TRBV7-2 . . TGTGCCAGCAGCTTATATCCGGTCCAAGAGACCCAGTACTTC CASSLYPVQETQYF
TRBJ1-4 TRBV5-1 . many TGCGCCAGCAGCTTGTTGGGGGCAACTAATGAAAAACTGTTTTTT CASSLLGATNEKLFF
TRBJ2-7 TRBV6-2/TRBV6-3 TRBD1 few TGTGCCAGCAGTTCCGCTTACCCCTCCAACAGGGGTTTTGGCTACGAGCAGTACTTC CASSSAYPSNRGFGYEQYF
TRBJ2-5 TRBV3-1 . . TGTGCCAGCAGCTCAGTCAGGGACGTGGGGCAAGAGACCCAGTACTTC CASSSVRDVGQETQYF
TRBJ1-5 TRBV6-4 . few TGTGCCAGCAGTGAAAATTTGGGGGGCTCATTACCCCAGCATTTT CASSENLGGSLPQHF
TRBJ2-7 TRBV6-6 . . TGTGCCAGCAGTTACGACTTAGGCTACGAGCAGTACTTC CASSYDLGYEQYF
TRBJ2-3 TRBV6-1 . . TGTGCCAGCAGAGCGCCCTTTGTGGGAGATACGCAGTATTTT CASRAPFVGDTQYF
TRBJ1-5 TRBV28 TRBD1 few TGTGCCAGCAGTTTTTGGACATTAAAAACAGGGGGGACGGGCCAGCCCCAGCATTTT CASSFWTLKTGGTGQPQHF
TRBJ1-2 TRBV5-6 . many TGTGCCAGCAGCTTGGGACAGGAGGGCCTACTAGGCTATGGCTACACCTTC CASSLGQEGLLGYGYTF
TRBJ1-1 TRBV9 . . TGTGCCAGCAGCGTAGGGGGGAACACTGAAACTTTCTTT CASSVGGNTETFF
TRBJ1-5 TRBV6-2/TRBV6-3 . many TGTGCCAGCAGTTACTCCGGCACAGGGTATCAGCCCCAGCATTTT CASSYSGTGYQPQHF
TRBJ1-1 TRBV27 TRBD1 . TGTGCCAGCAGTAACCGGGACAGGGGGCTTTCTGAAGCTTTCTTT CASSNRDRGLSEAFF
TRBJ1-3 TRBV9 . few TGTGCCAGCAGCGTAACAGGGCTAAGGGGAAACACCATATATTTT CASSVTGLRGNTIYF
TRBJ1-2 TRBV4-1 . few TGCGCCAGCAGCCAAGAGGGGGTCAGCTATGGCTACACCTTC CASSQEGVSYGYTF
TRBJ2-3 TRBV28 . once TGTGCCAGCAGTCCACATCAGGGGTCGGTCACAGATACGCAGTATTTT CASSPHQGSVTDTQYF
TRBJ1-2 TRBV11-2 TRBD1 . TGTGCCAGCAGCGCCTCACAGGGGGCAGGCTATGGCTACACCTTC CASSASQGAGYGYTF
TRBJ2-1 TRBV11-2 . . TGTGCCAGCAGCTTATGGATTATGGCCGGAGACAATGAGCAGTTCTTC CASSLWIMAGDNEQFF